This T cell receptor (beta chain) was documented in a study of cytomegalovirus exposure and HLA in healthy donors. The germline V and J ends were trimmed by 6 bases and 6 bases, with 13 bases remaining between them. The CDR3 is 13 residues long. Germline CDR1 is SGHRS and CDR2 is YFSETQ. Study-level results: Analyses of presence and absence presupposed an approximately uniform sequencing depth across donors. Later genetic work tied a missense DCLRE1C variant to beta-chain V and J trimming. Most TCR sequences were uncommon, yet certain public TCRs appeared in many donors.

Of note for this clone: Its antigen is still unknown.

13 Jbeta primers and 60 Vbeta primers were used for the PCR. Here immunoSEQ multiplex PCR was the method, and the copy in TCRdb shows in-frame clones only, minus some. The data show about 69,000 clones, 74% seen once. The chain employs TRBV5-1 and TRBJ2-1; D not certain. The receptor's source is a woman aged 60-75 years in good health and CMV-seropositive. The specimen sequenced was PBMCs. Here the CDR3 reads CASTLSTGNEQFF. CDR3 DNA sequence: TGCGCCAGCACCCTCTCTACGGGCAATGAGCAGTTCTTC. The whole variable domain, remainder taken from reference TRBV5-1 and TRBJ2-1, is KAGVTQTPRYLIKTRGQQVTLSCSPISGHRSVSWYQQTPGQGLQFLFEYFSETQRNKGNFPGRFSGRQFSNSRSEMNVSTLELGDSALYLCASTLSTGNEQFFGPGTRLTVL.